This TCR beta chain was recorded in a study of CD8+CD57+ T cells in acquired aplastic anemia. At the level of the study: Mean DNA quantity obtained from sorted CD4+ and CD8+ cells was about 3.2 ug. Findings and caveats of the study: Patients did not significantly differ from controls in CD8+ Simpson's diversity. The number of CD8+ CDR3 sequences shared by patients and controls was approximately 30.

A note on this clonotype: Its cognate antigen is unknown.

Using genomic DNA as the template, TCR beta VDJ and CDR3 profiling was carried out. Each CDR3 protein gets one entry after TCRdb re-called the reads with MiXCR. Among around 190,000 distinct CDR3 sequences, less than 65% were seen once, and the ten largest hold 16%. Sequenced material: sorted CD4+, CD8+, or CD8+CD57+ T cells (not recorded which) from PBMCs. The TCR comes from a human donor in good health, serving as a control.

The CDR3 DNA sequence: TGTGCCATCGTTGAGATAGGGGGGTACGAGCAGTACTTC. Translation gives CAIVEIGGYEQYF. The genes are TRBV2 and TRBJ2-7; perhaps D is TRBD1 or TRBD2 (6 bases each). CDR1 is SNHLY, CDR2 FYNNEI, per germline. The CDR3 extends over 13 amino acids. Trimming took off 10 bases at V and 4 bases at J, with 17 bases between the two ends.